Presented here are 27 T cell receptor beta chains from one specimen sequenced in a study of T cell clonality in common variable immunodeficiency. Libraries were prepared by immunoSEQ multiplex PCR; TCRdb keeps only in-frame clonotypes and omits some of them. This record lists about 52,000 clones, none seen once only, and the top ten clones contain about 2%. The sequenced sample was peripheral blood mononuclear cells. The receptors derive from a person aged 18 to 70 in good health.

At least ten counts were recorded for this clone. The CDR3 extends 3 residues past the end of the read, so its final part is completed from the germline J gene. V is TRBV7-3 and J is TRBJ2-1; 7 bases fit TRBD2. After removal of 5 bases from V and 4 bases from J, the junction contained 5 bases not matched to a gene. CDR3 size: 14 residues. Germline V gene lookup returns CDR1 SGHTA and CDR2 FQGTGA. The CDR3 is CASSPSGAYNEQFF. The sequenced CDR3 bases are TGTGCCAGCAGCCCCAGCGGGGCTTACAATGAG.

This clone showed up many times. The read falls 3 residues short of the CDR3 end, and the missing part is taken from the germline J gene. This chain joins TRBV5-1 and TRBJ2-5, with D perhaps TRBD1 (6 bases). V shed 8 bases and J shed 4 bases, with 18 bases lying between them. The CDR3 sequence is 14 residues long. From germline, CDR1 is SGHRS and CDR2 YFSETQ. CDR3 DNA (partial): TGCGCCAGTTCTCAGGGGAGAGGCGGAGAGACC. It yields the protein CASSQGRGGET. The full CDR3 sequence reads CASSQGRGGETQYF.

This clone was detected only a few times. This CDR3 is CASSLALTGSTEAFF. Incomplete CDR3 DNA: TGTGCCAGCAGCTTGGCGCTGACAGGGTCCACTGAA. J is TRBJ1-1 and V is TRBV7-9; the match to TRBD1 covers 7 bases. The CDR3 end is not reached by the read, which stops 3 residues before it; the germline J gene fills it in. J was trimmed by 4 bases and V by 3 bases; bases with no gene match: 8. CDR3 size: 15 residues. Germline CDR1 SEHNR, CDR2 FQNEAQ (reference sequence).

A remark on this clone: The read terminates 3 residues ahead of where the CDR3 ends, so the germline J gene completes it. The chain combines TRBV5-1 with TRBJ1-3; D is undetermined. The CDR3 extends over 16 amino acids. Germline CDR1 is SGHRS and CDR2 is YFSETQ. V lost 0 bases and J lost 0, with 10 bases in between. CDR3 sequence reads: CASSLERPRSGNTIYF. The DNA read from the CDR3 is TGCGCCAGCAGCTTGGAGCGACCGCGCTCTGGAAACACC. The full variable domain, completed using reference TRBV5-1 and TRBJ1-3, is KAGVTQTPRYLIKTRGQQVTLSCSPISGHRSVSWYQQTPGQGLQFLFEYFSETQRNKGNFPGRFSGRQFSNSRSEMNVSTLELGDSALYLCASSLERPRSGNTIYFGEGSWLTVV.

This clone was recorded at least ten times. The CDR3 goes on 3 residues after the read ends, and that part is filled in from the germline J gene. This chain uses TRBV19 with TRBJ2-3; 7 positions match TRBD2. CDR1 and CDR2 from the germline V gene are LNHDA and SQIVND (reference sequence). The CDR3 contains 16 residues. The J segment lost 0 bases and the V segment lost 1 base, leaving 4 bases of the junction unmatched. The sequenced part of the CDR3 DNA is TGTGCCAGTAGTATAGGCGGGGGAGGCAGCACAGATACG. It yields the protein CASSIGGGGSTDT. The full CDR3 protein is CASSIGGGGSTDTQYF. Based on the CDR3 plus reference TRBV19 and TRBJ2-3, the full variable domain is DGGITQSPKYLFRKEGQNVTLSCEQNLNHDAMYWYRQDPGQGLRLIYYSQIVNDFQKGDIAEGYSVSREKKESFPLTVTSAQKNPTAFYLCASSIGGGGSTDTQYFGPGTRLTVL.

This clone was observed a handful of times. The read is 3 residues too short to cover the CDR3 end, so that end is filled in from the germline J gene. The chain combines TRBV19 with TRBJ1-5; 8 positions agree with TRBD1. V lost 5 bases, J lost 1 base, and 7 bases stayed unmatched. Per germline, CDR1 LNHDA and CDR2 SQIVND (reference sequence). The CDR3 sequence is 16 residues long. CDR3 in amino acids: CASSPGQGGSNQPQHF. The sequenced CDR3 bases are TGTGCCAGTAGTCCAGGACAGGGCGGGAGCAATCAGCCC.

Ten or more counts support this clone. The CDR3 is cut off 3 residues early in the read; its end comes from the germline J gene. This chain uses TRBV5-6 with TRBJ2-7; 11 bases are shared with TRBD2. The CDR3 loop spans 15 amino acids. Unmatched junction bases numbered 9, after V lost 4 bases and J lost 6 bases. Germline V gene lookup returns CDR1 SGHDT and CDR2 YYEEEE. The CDR3 sequence is CASSVGTSGNPEQYF. Incomplete CDR3 DNA: TGTGCCAGCAGCGTAGGGACTAGCGGCAACCCCGAG.

The sample holds many counts of this clone. The read terminates 3 residues before the CDR3 end, so the remaining end is supplied by the germline J gene. This rearrangement joins TRBV5-1 to TRBJ2-5, with 8 bases matching TRBD1. From germline, CDR1 is SGHRS and CDR2 YFSETQ. The junction had 5 bases not matched to a gene; V was cut back by 2 bases and J by 2 bases. CDR3 length: 15 residues. The CDR3: CASSLGTGRQETQYF. CDR3 bases read: TGCGCCAGCAGCTTAGGGACAGGACGACAAGAGACC.

There are many counts of this clone. The CDR3 end is not reached by the read, which stops 3 residues before it; the germline J gene fills it in. The chain carries TRBV5-6 and TRBJ2-2, with no clear D. V was shortened by 0 bases and J by 7 bases, with 4 bases between the two germline ends. CDR1 and CDR2 from the germline V gene are SGHDT and YYEEEE. The CDR3 spans 12 residues. The CDR3 sequence is CASSLVGGELFF. The covered CDR3 bases are TGTGCCAGCAGCTTGGTCGGCGGGGAG. Full variable domain (missing parts from reference TRBV5-6 and TRBJ2-2): DAGVTQSPTHLIKTRGQQVTLRCSPKSGHDTVSWYQQALGQGPQFIFQYYEEEERQRGNFPDRFSGHQFPNYSSELNVNALLLGDSALYLCASSLVGGELFFGEGSRLTVL.

At least ten counts were recorded for this clone. The sequenced fragment ends 3 residues before the CDR3 boundary, so the rest is inferred from the germline J gene. The chain uses TRBV28 and TRBJ2-7, with TRBD2 matching over 11 bases. CDR1 is MDHEN, CDR2 SYDVKM, per germline. CDR3 size: 15 residues. Trimming took 6 bases from V and 0 from J; bases not matched to a gene: 4. The CDR3 bases that were read are TGTGCCAGCAGGCCCACTAGCGGGGGCTCCTACGAG. Translating it yields CASRPTSGGSYE. The full-length CDR3 reads as CASRPTSGGSYEQYF.

This clone was detected many times. Read coverage stops 3 residues before the CDR3 terminus; the germline J gene supplies the remainder. This chain uses TRBV20-1 with TRBJ1-2; unclear D gene. The V end lost 5 bases, the J end lost 5 bases, and 15 bases lay between the germline ends. Germline values: CDR1 DFQATT, CDR2 SNEGSKA (reference sequence). This CDR3 spans 13 amino acids. The CDR3 bases that were read are TGCAGTGCTCAGACTACGCACGATTATGGC. Protein: CSAQTTHDYG. The full-length CDR3 reads as CSAQTTHDYGYTF.

This clone has ten or more counts. From the germline J gene comes the end of the CDR3, since the read stops 3 residues before it. The chain has TRBV5-6 and TRBJ2-5; D call uncertain. V was shortened by 0 bases and J by 1 base, with 4 bases between the two germline ends. Germline CDR1 reads SGHDT; CDR2 reads YYEEEE. The CDR3 consists of 13 residues. The CDR3 protein is CASSLEPQETQYF. Incomplete CDR3 DNA: TGTGCCAGCAGCTTGGAGCCCCAAGAGACC.

This clone was seen ten or more times. The read gets to within 3 residues of the CDR3 end, and the germline J gene fills in the rest. V usage is TRBV23-1 and J usage is TRBJ2-3; the match to TRBD2 covers 12 bases. TRBV23-1 is noted as an ORF with a role that remains uncertain. The CDR3 is made up of 20 amino acids. Germline trimming cut 0 bases from V and 2 bases from J; bases unmatched to any gene: 12. Partial CDR3 DNA: TGCGCCAGCAGTCAATCGAGGCTAGCGGGGGGGAATCCAAACACAGATACG. Protein product: CASSQSRLAGGNPNTDT. The whole CDR3 protein reads CASSQSRLAGGNPNTDTQYF.

This clone was seen only a few times. Sequencing ends 3 residues short of the CDR3 end; the germline J gene provides the rest. This chain links TRBV20-1 with TRBJ2-5; the D is unclear. The CDR3 sequence is 15 residues long. Per the germline V gene, CDR1 is DFQATT and CDR2 is SNEGSKA (reference sequence). The DNA read from the CDR3 is TGCAGTGCTAGAGATCGGCGAGCCTACACAGATACC. Translation: CSARDRRAYTDT. Given in full, the CDR3 is CSARDRRAYTDTQYF.

This clone was recorded at least ten times. The CDR3 goes on 3 residues after the read ends, and that part is filled in from the germline J gene. V and J are TRBV10-1 and TRBJ1-5, with 7 bases aligning to TRBD1. This CDR3 region has 14 residues. J was trimmed by 4 bases and V by 3 bases; bases with no gene match: 3. The germline gives CDR1 WNHNN, CDR2 SYGVQD (reference sequence). The CDR3 sequence is CASSDGTVNQPQHF. The sequenced part of the CDR3 DNA is TGCGCCAGCAGTGACGGGACAGTGAATCAGCCC.

Concerning this clone: A much larger clone is a single base away; this may be a read error. The CDR3 end falls 3 residues outside the read, so it is completed with the germline J gene. The gene calls are TRBV7-9 and TRBJ1-4, with D unresolved. CDR1 and CDR2 (germline): SEHNR, FQNEAQ (reference sequence). The CDR3 covers 12 residues. Partial CDR3 DNA: TGTGCCAGCAGCCTGAGCAATTCACCA. Encoded protein: CASSLSNSP. The CDR3 in full is CASSLSNSPLFF.

This clone was recorded at least ten times. The CDR3 goes on 3 residues after the read ends, and that part is filled in from the germline J gene. The V gene is TRBV20-1, the J gene TRBJ2-4; perhaps TRBD1 as D (6 bases). The germline V gene encodes CDR1 DFQATT and CDR2 SNEGSKA (reference sequence). The V and J ends lost 6 bases and 0 bases respectively, with 21 bases between them. The CDR3 covers 17 residues. CDR3 amino acids: CSARGTRLDVAKNIQYF. The DNA read from the CDR3 is TGCAGTGCCCGAGGGACACGCTTAGACGTAGCCAAAAACATT.

In the case of this clone: The read is 3 residues too short to cover the CDR3 end, so that end is filled in from the germline J gene. The rearrangement links TRBV18 to TRBJ1-1; TRBD1 aligns across 11 bases. The germline V gene has CDR1 KGHSH and CDR2 LQKENI. Unmatched junction bases numbered 10, after V lost 5 bases and J lost 5 bases. The CDR3 covers 16 residues. The DNA read from the CDR3 is TGTGCCAGCTCAACCCGGACAGGGGGCGCGAGGACTGAA. It codes for CASSTRTGGARTE. The CDR3, in full, reads CASSTRTGGARTEAFF.

This clone appeared many times. The read halts 3 residues ahead of the CDR3 end, with the missing end drawn from the germline J gene. V is TRBV30 and J is TRBJ2-7; maybe TRBD1 (5 bases). CDR1 and CDR2 (germline): GTSNPN, SVGIG (reference sequence). CDR3 length: 13 amino acids. Trimming took off 5 bases at V and 5 bases at J, with 16 bases between the two ends. The CDR3 reads CAWDRLGTHEQYF. The CDR3 bases that were read are TGTGCCTGGGACAGATTGGGCACTCACGAG.

This clone was seen at least ten times. With the read ending 3 residues before the CDR3 end, the germline J gene is used to fill in that end. This chain joins TRBV7-2 and TRBJ2-3; the D gene is possibly TRBD2 (5 bases). The CDR3 covers 15 residues. Germline CDR1 reads SGHTA; CDR2 reads FQGNSA. Trimming cost V 4 bases and J 3 bases, with 14 bases left between them. The CDR3 loop is CASSSYSEGTDTQYF. CDR3 DNA (partial): TGTGCCAGCAGCTCTTATAGCGAGGGTACAGATACG. Supplemented by reference TRBV7-2 and TRBJ2-3, the full variable domain reads GAGVSQSPSNKVTEKGKDVELRCDPISGHTALYWYRQSLGQGLEFLIYFQGNSAPDKSGLPSDRFSAERTGGSVSTLTIQRTQQEDSAVYLCASSSYSEGTDTQYFGPGTRLTVL.

There are many counts of this clone. The observed sequence ends 3 residues before the CDR3 terminus, with the missing tail filled in from the germline J gene. The V and J genes are TRBV7-6 and TRBJ2-2; 7 nucleotides align to TRBD1. This CDR3 is 16 amino acids long. Per germline, CDR1 SGHVS and CDR2 FNYEAQ. Trimming removed 5 bases from V and 0 bases from J; junction bases left unmatched: 6. The CDR3: CASSQTGQTNTGELFF. The CDR3 DNA, read in part, is TGTGCCAGCAGCCAGACGGGACAGACGAACACCGGGGAG.

Note on this clone: Just one base apart from a much larger clone, this may be a read error. The CDR3 end falls 3 residues outside the read, so it is completed with the germline J gene. Other nucleotide sequences in the sample specify the same CDR3. The chain joins TRBV2 to TRBJ1-5, with TRBD1 matching over 7 bases. The germline gives CDR1 SNHLY, CDR2 FYNNEI. The CDR3 totals 13 residues. V lost 3 bases and J lost 4; bases outside the gene matches: 0. CDR3 residues: CASSDRGNQPQHF. The sequenced part of the CDR3 DNA is TGTGCCAGCAGTGACAGGGGGAATCAGCCC.

This clone was seen many times. Partial CDR3 DNA: TGTGCCAGCAGCCAGCAATCAGGGGATCTCAATTCACCC. Translated: CASSQQSGDLNSP. The whole CDR3 region reads CASSQQSGDLNSPLHF. The chain uses TRBV4-2 and TRBJ1-6; maybe TRBD1 (6 bases). The sequenced fragment ends 3 residues before the CDR3 boundary, so the rest is inferred from the germline J gene. This CDR3 is 16 amino acids long. Germline CDR1 LGHNA, CDR2 YNFKEQ. Trimming cost V 3 bases and J 7 bases, with 16 bases left between them.

This clone was observed many times. The CDR3 is cut off 3 residues early in the read; its end comes from the germline J gene. The rearrangement joins TRBV4-1 to TRBJ2-5; 13 positions agree with TRBD2. The CDR3 is 16 amino acids. Per the germline V gene, CDR1 is MGHRA and CDR2 is YSYEKL. V shed 3 bases and J 5 bases; nucleotides not matched to a gene: 6. CDR3 amino acids: CASSHVGLAGEETQYF. The CDR3 bases that were read are TGCGCCAGCAGCCACGTTGGACTAGCGGGGGAGGAGACC.

This clone was recorded at least ten times. The sequence runs out 3 residues before the end of the CDR3; the remainder is reconstructed from the germline J gene. This chain connects TRBV7-6 to TRBJ2-2; 10 bases match TRBD1. J lost 5 bases, V lost 5 bases, and 8 bases had no gene match. In germline, CDR1 is SGHVS, CDR2 FNYEAQ. The CDR3 totals 16 residues. The CDR3: CASSPRDRGPTGELFF. Incomplete CDR3 DNA: TGTGCCAGCAGCCCGCGGGACAGGGGTCCAACCGGGGAG.

This clone has a count of ten or more. The read ends 3 residues shy of where the CDR3 ends; the end is completed using the germline J gene. V gene TRBV5-1 combines with J gene TRBJ1-4, with TRBD1 as a possible D gene (6 bases). The CDR3 extends over 14 amino acids. The V and J ends lost 4 bases and 6 bases respectively, with 13 bases between them. Germline V gene data show CDR1 as SGHRS and CDR2 as YFSETQ. The CDR3 DNA, read in part, is TGCGCCAGCAGCCCCAGGGGTTCTGATGAAAAA. This sequence encodes CASSPRGSDEK. The full-length CDR3 reads as CASSPRGSDEKLFF.

In this sample, this clone turned up many times. The CDR3 end falls 3 residues outside the read, so it is completed with the germline J gene. The genes are TRBV5-1 and TRBJ1-2; perhaps TRBD1 as D (5 bases). Between the trimmed V and J ends, which lost 1 base and 5 bases, there was a span of 18 bases. The CDR3 has 16 amino acids. The germline V gene has CDR1 SGHRS and CDR2 YFSETQ. Incomplete CDR3 DNA: TGCGCCAGCAGCTTGATCCGGGGGGACCTTCTTTATGGC. It yields the protein CASSLIRGDLLYG. The whole CDR3 protein is CASSLIRGDLLYGYTF.